This T cell receptor (beta chain) was captured in a study of T cells in localized non-small cell lung cancer. Assay used: immunoSEQ multiplex PCR; TCRdb lists only in-frame clones, some missing. Of fewer than 950 clones listed, about 25% are singletons. Trimming stripped 1 base from V and 0 bases from J, with 9 bases between. Per the germline V gene, CDR1 is SGHNT and CDR2 is YENEEA. CDR3 size: 15 residues. As to this clone: What it binds is unknown.

Study observations and caveats: Paired adjacent lung recovered a median roughly 54 of the top 100 tumor clones.

The sequence derives from a man aged 40 to 70 with stage I squamous cell lung carcinoma. This material consisted of normal lung tissue next to the tumor, taken before any cancer treatment. The rearrangement joins TRBV11-3 to TRBJ1-1; unclear D gene. In DNA, the CDR3 is TGTGCCAGCAGCTTAGGTCGGGCAATGAACACTGAAGCTTTCTTT. It yields the protein CASSLGRAMNTEAFF.